These 27 T cell receptor beta chains share one sample of origin, sequenced in a study of Ad26.COV2.S vaccination and SARS-CoV-2 variants. Profiled with immunoSEQ multiplex PCR; TCRdb holds only in-frame clones, not every one. The repertoire includes more than 300,000 clones, about 87% of them detected once, and around 6.1% sits in the top ten. Indicated treatment: around 19 received Ad26.COV2.S at low or high dose, single or two shots; several received placebo; per-sample allocation not given. Sample collection was performed on day 63 after the first vaccine or placebo injection. The input for sequencing was peripheral blood, taken in a trial of Ad26.COV2.S vaccine versus placebo. These receptors all come from a person aged 18-60 years who received the Ad26.COV2.S COVID-19 vaccine or a placebo.

The chain carries TRBV5-6 and TRBJ1-4; D uncertain. The CDR3 runs to 16 residues. Germline CDR1 is SGHDT and CDR2 is YYEEEE. The V end lost 0 bases, the J end lost 6 bases, and 15 bases lay between the germline ends. The CDR3 DNA follows: TGTGCCAGCAGCTTGGGTAGGCAGGTTTTTGATGAAAAACTGTTTTTT. Amino acid sequence: CASSLGRQVFDEKLFF.

The CDR3 is CASSQDYEQYF. As DNA, the CDR3 is TGCGCCAGCAGCCAGGACTACGAGCAGTACTTC. The rearrangement joins TRBV5-1 to TRBJ2-7, with D uncertain. This CDR3 is 11 amino acids long. Trimming stripped 4 bases from V and 3 bases from J, with 5 bases between. Germline values: CDR1 SGHRS, CDR2 YFSETQ. The entire variable domain, with the rest obtained from reference TRBV5-1 and TRBJ2-7, is as follows: KAGVTQTPRYLIKTRGQQVTLSCSPISGHRSVSWYQQTPGQGLQFLFEYFSETQRNKGNFPGRFSGRQFSNSRSEMNVSTLELGDSALYLCASSQDYEQYFGPGTRLTVT.

The chain uses TRBV11-2 and TRBJ2-2; the D is unclear. V was shortened by 3 bases and J by 0 bases, with 5 bases between the two germline ends. CDR1 SGHAT and CDR2 FQNNGV come from the germline V gene. This CDR3 spans 14 amino acids. DNA of the CDR3: TGTGCCAGCAGCTTCAGTACGAACACCGGGGAGCTGTTTTTT. Amino acid sequence: CASSFSTNTGELFF. The variable domain in full, completed from reference TRBV11-2 and TRBJ2-2, reads EAGVAQSPRYKIIEKRQSVAFWCNPISGHATLYWYQQILGQGPKLLIQFQNNGVVDDSQLPKDRFSAERLKGVDSTLKIQPAKLEDSAVYLCASSFSTNTGELFFGEGSRLTVL.

J is TRBJ2-6 and V is TRBV19; maybe TRBD1 (6 bases). CDR1 is LNHDA and CDR2 is SQIVND in the germline V gene (reference sequence). The CDR3 extends over 15 amino acids. Trimming took 3 bases from V and 0 from J, leaving 6 bases between them. This chain's CDR3 is CASSIRGSGANVLTF. The CDR3 DNA sequence: TGTGCCAGTAGTATCAGGGGCTCTGGGGCCAACGTCCTGACTTTC.

The chain uses TRBV7-3 and TRBJ2-6, with no clear D. CDR3 length: 18 residues. The V gene lost 2 bases and the J gene lost 0 bases, with 14 bases spanning the gap. The germline V gene has CDR1 SGHTA and CDR2 FQGTGA. CDR3 nucleotides: TGTGCCAGCAGCTTAGTCCGGACGGTTAGCTCTGGGGCCAACGTCCTGACTTTC. It specifies CASSLVRTVSSGANVLTF.

V and J are TRBV19 and TRBJ2-5; 12 bases agree with TRBD1. The junction had 11 bases not matched to a gene; V was cut back by 8 bases and J by 4 bases. Germline lookup yields CDR1 LNHDA and CDR2 SQIVND (reference sequence). The CDR3 runs 16 residues. The CDR3 here is CASRRGGTGGPETQYF. In DNA form, the CDR3 reads TGTGCCAGTCGACGGGGAGGGACAGGGGGCCCAGAGACCCAGTACTTC.

The chain employs TRBV11-3 and TRBJ1-1; maybe TRBD1 (5 bases). The germline V gene encodes CDR1 SGHNT and CDR2 YENEEA. V was clipped by 7 bases and J by 0 bases, with 12 bases between them. The CDR3 sequence is 14 residues long. The DNA of the CDR3 is TGTGCCAGCAAGGACAAGTCAATGAACACTGAAGCTTTCTTT. It translates to CASKDKSMNTEAFF.

Here the CDR3 DNA reads TGTGCCTGGGCTTCGCAATACGAGCAGTACTTC. Protein: CAWASQYEQYF. The rearrangement joins TRBV30 to TRBJ2-7; D remains ambiguous. The CDR3 covers 11 residues. Trimming cost V 5 bases and J 4 bases, with 9 bases left between them. The germline CDR1 and CDR2 sequences are GTSNPN and SVGIG (reference sequence).

This chain uses TRBV6-2 or TRBV6-3 with TRBJ2-2; 12 bases agree with TRBD2. This CDR3 spans 16 amino acids. Trimming cost V 5 bases and J 3 bases; bases outside gene matches: 4. Germline assignment: CDR1 MNHEY and CDR2 SVGEGT. CDR3 in amino acids: CASSHRTSGDTGELFF. The CDR3 coding sequence is TGTGCCAGCAGTCATCGGACTAGCGGGGACACCGGGGAGCTGTTTTTT.

V and J are TRBV9 and TRBJ1-4, with a tentative D call TRBD1 (6 bases). CDR3 length: 16 residues. Germline V gene data show CDR1 as SGDLS and CDR2 as YYNGEE. V dropped 4 bases and J dropped 3 bases, with 16 bases sitting between them. CDR3 coding DNA: TGTGCCAGCAGCTTTAGGGGGAGTCCAGCTAATGAAAAACTGTTTTTT. This gives the protein CASSFRGSPANEKLFF.

The chain has TRBV6-5 and TRBJ1-1, with D possibly TRBD1 on 6 matching bases. Germline V gene sequence: CDR1 MNHEY, CDR2 SVGAGI. Trimming stripped 6 bases from V and 1 base from J, with 12 bases between. The CDR3 length is 14 residues. CDR3 residues: CASRMGASNTEAFF. CDR3 in DNA: TGTGCCAGCAGGATGGGGGCCTCGAACACTGAAGCTTTCTTT.

This clone was recorded once. The genes are TRBV6-5 and TRBJ1-1, with a tentative D call TRBD1 (5 bases). The CDR3 has 14 amino acids. Germline CDR1 and CDR2: MNHEY and SVGAGI. The V gene lost 10 bases and the J gene lost 1 base, with 16 bases spanning the gap. In DNA, the CDR3 is TGTGCCACCTACTTTCCGGGGGGGAACACTGAAGCTTTCTTT. Residues: CATYFPGGNTEAFF.

This rearrangement joins TRBV19 to TRBJ2-7; tentatively, D is TRBD2 (6 bases). From germline, CDR1 is LNHDA and CDR2 SQIVND (reference sequence). Trimming took off 10 bases at V and 6 bases at J, with 22 bases between the two ends. The length of the CDR3 is 14 residues. The CDR3, as DNA: TGTGCCACGTCCCTAGCGATTCGAGAAGGCGAGCAGTACTTC. Its protein product is CATSLAIREGEQYF.

This clone was counted once. V usage is TRBV7-3 and J usage is TRBJ2-7, with TRBD2 as a possible D gene (6 bases). The CDR3 runs 14 residues. Trimming removed 5 bases at V and 2 bases at J, with 13 bases between. CDR1 and CDR2 from the germline V gene are SGHTA and FQGTGA. The CDR3 DNA sequence: TGTGCCAGCAGCCTGCAGGGCGGGACCTACGAGCAGTACTTC. It yields the protein CASSLQGGTYEQYF.

The table lists this clone with a few counts. The chain employs TRBV12-3 or TRBV12-4 and TRBJ1-2, with unresolved D. V lost 0 bases and J 6 bases, leaving 8 bases between the germline ends. This CDR3 has 13 residues. As DNA, the CDR3 is TGTGCCAGCAGTTTAGCAGGGCCCAATGGCTACACCTTC. Translated, it gives CASSLAGPNGYTF.

The J gene is TRBJ2-7, the V gene TRBV10-3; D is perhaps TRBD1 (6 bases). The germline V gene encodes CDR1 ENHRY and CDR2 SYGVKD. Trimming stripped 6 bases from V and 3 bases from J, with 9 bases between. CDR3 length: 12 amino acids. The CDR3 coding sequence is TGTGCCATCAGAACGACAGGCTACGAGCAGTACTTC. Residues: CAIRTTGYEQYF.

The chain joins TRBV7-9 to TRBJ2-5, with D perhaps matching TRBD1 or TRBD2 (6 bases each). CDR1 SEHNR and CDR2 FQNEAQ come from the germline V gene (reference sequence). CDR3 length: 14 residues. V shed 8 bases and J shed 6 bases, with 19 bases lying between them. CDR3 nucleotide sequence: TGTGCCAGCGGAGGGGGGACCCCGCCGAAGACCCAGTACTTC. Protein product: CASGGGTPPKTQYF.

The chain combines TRBV7-2 with TRBJ2-3; D not resolved. This CDR3 spans 14 amino acids. The V and J ends lost 1 base and 4 bases respectively, with 9 bases between them. The germline V gene has CDR1 SGHTA and CDR2 FQGNSA. The CDR3 coding sequence is TGTGCCAGCAGCTTAGAGGTGGTTGCAGATACGCAGTATTTT. Translation: CASSLEVVADTQYF.

V and J are TRBV2 and TRBJ1-5; 7 nucleotides align to TRBD1. Germline V CDR1 and CDR2: SNHLY, FYNNEI. The CDR3 has 14 amino acids. The junction had 12 bases not matched to a gene; V was cut back by 7 bases and J by 9 bases. CDR3 bases: TGTGCCAGCACCGGACAGGCCATGAAGGGGCCCCAGCATTTT. Translating it yields CASTGQAMKGPQHF.

The V gene is TRBV11-3, the J gene TRBJ2-3, with D maybe TRBD2 (6 bases). The CDR3 is made up of 14 amino acids. The V end lost 3 bases, the J end lost 4 bases, and 11 bases lay between the germline ends. Looked up from germline, CDR1 is SGHNT and CDR2 is YENEEA. The CDR3 bases are TGTGCCAGCAGCTTCGGAGCGGGTTCAGATACGCAGTATTTT. Translating it yields CASSFGAGSDTQYF. The variable domain in full, with the rest retrieved from reference TRBV11-3 and TRBJ2-3, is EAGVVQSPRYKIIEKKQPVAFWCNPISGHNTLYWYLQNLGQGPELLIRYENEEAVDDSQLPKDRFSAERLKGVDSTLKIQPAELGDSAVYLCASSFGAGSDTQYFGPGTRLTVL.

Points on this clone: Within the sample, other DNA sequences also encode this same CDR3. The chain has TRBV3-1 (or the pseudogene TRBV3-2) and TRBJ2-7; D is ambiguous. From germline, CDR1 is LGHDT and CDR2 YNNKEL (reference sequence). There are 12 residues in the CDR3. V gave up 1 base and J gave up 1 base, with 2 bases separating them. The CDR3 protein is CASSQVSYEQYF. Here the CDR3 DNA reads TGTGCCAGCAGCCAAGTATCCTACGAGCAGTACTTC.

The chain combines TRBV4-2 with TRBJ2-7; D may be TRBD1 (6 bases). Deletions cut 4 bases from V and 2 bases from J, with 21 bases between. The CDR3 contains 17 residues. The V gene's germline CDR1 is LGHNA and CDR2 YNFKEQ. This CDR3 is CASSPLVGGQGAYEQYF. DNA of the CDR3: TGTGCCAGCAGCCCTCTGGTTGGGGGCCAAGGGGCCTACGAGCAGTACTTC.

The rearrangement links TRBV27 to TRBJ1-1; D unresolved. CDR1 is MNHEY and CDR2 is SMNVEV in the germline V gene (reference sequence). With 7 bases removed from V and 4 bases from J, the gap between germline ends came to 13 bases. The CDR3 is 13 amino acids. CDR3 loop: CASKARSGTEAFF. Here the CDR3 DNA reads TGTGCCAGCAAGGCGAGGTCGGGCACTGAAGCTTTCTTT.

The table lists this clone with a count of one. This sequence joins TRBV18 and TRBJ1-1, with D unresolved. CDR3 length: 13 amino acids. V lost 3 bases and J lost 9, with 14 bases in between. CDR1 and CDR2 from the germline V gene are KGHSH and LQKENI. The CDR3 loop is CASSPLGREQAFF. The CDR3 DNA sequence: TGTGCCAGCTCACCCCTCGGCCGTGAACAAGCTTTCTTT.

The chain recombines TRBV9 with TRBJ2-5, with 10 bases lining up with TRBD2. CDR3 size: 15 residues. Germline loops: CDR1 SGDLS, CDR2 YYNGEE. Germline trimming cut 3 bases from V and 5 bases from J; bases unmatched to any gene: 7. The CDR3 sequence is CASSGLAGGFETQYF. The CDR3 nucleotides are TGTGCCAGCAGCGGGTTAGCGGGAGGATTCGAGACCCAGTACTTC.

This chain links TRBV5-1 with TRBJ2-7; 7 bases are a match to TRBD1. Germline trimming cut 4 bases from V and 5 bases from J; bases unmatched to any gene: 15. Per the germline V gene, CDR1 is SGHRS and CDR2 is YFSETQ. There are 16 residues in the CDR3. The CDR3 bases are TGCGCCAGCAGCCGATTGACAGGGAGCCATGACAACGAGCAGTACTTC. Amino acids: CASSRLTGSHDNEQYF.

This clone was detected only once. This rearrangement joins TRBV21-1 to TRBJ2-3; the DNA was not used to check the table's D call, TRBD1. TRBV21-1 is labeled a pseudogene. The CDR3 spans 21 residues. This chain's CDR3 is CASSLRTGQSEIGKNTDTQYF. In nucleotides, the CDR3 is TGTGCCAGCAGCCTCCGGACAGGGCAGAGCGAGATTGGAAAAAACACAGATACGCAGTATTTT.